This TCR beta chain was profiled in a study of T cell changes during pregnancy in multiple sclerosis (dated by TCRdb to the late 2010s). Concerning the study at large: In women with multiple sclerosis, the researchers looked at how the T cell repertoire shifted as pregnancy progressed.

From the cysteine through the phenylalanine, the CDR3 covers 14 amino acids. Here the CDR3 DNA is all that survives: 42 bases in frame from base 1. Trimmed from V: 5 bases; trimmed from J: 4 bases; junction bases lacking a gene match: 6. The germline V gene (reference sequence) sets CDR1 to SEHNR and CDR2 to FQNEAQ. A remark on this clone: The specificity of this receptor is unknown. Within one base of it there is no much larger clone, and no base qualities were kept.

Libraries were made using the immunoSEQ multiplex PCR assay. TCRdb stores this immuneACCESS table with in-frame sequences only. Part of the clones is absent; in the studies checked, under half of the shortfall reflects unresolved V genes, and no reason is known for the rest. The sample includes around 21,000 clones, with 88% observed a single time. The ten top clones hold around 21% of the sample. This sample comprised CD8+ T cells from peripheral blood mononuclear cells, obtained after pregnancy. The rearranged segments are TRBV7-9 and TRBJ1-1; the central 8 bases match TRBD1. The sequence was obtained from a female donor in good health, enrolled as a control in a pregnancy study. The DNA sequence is TGTGCCAGCAGCAGAGGACAGGGTGGCACTGAAGCTTTCTTT. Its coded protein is CASSRGQGGTEAFF. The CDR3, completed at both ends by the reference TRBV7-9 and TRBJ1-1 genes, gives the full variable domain DTGVSQNPRHKITKRGQNVTFRCDPISEHNRLYWYRQTLGQGPEFLTYFQNEAQLEKSRLLSDRFSAERPKGSFSTLEIQRTEQGDSAMYLCASSRGQGGTEAFFGQGTRLTVV.